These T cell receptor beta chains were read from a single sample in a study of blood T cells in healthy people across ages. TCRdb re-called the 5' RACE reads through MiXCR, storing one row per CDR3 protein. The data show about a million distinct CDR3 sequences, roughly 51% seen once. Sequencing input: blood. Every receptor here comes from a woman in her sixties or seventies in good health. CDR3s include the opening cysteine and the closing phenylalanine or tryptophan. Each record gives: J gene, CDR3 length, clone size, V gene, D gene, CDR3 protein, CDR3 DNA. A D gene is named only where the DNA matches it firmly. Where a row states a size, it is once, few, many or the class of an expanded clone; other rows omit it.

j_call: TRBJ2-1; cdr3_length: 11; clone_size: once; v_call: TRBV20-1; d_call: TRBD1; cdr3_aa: CSAEGTDKQFF; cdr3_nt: TGCAGTGCTGAGGGGACAGATAAGCAGTTCTTC
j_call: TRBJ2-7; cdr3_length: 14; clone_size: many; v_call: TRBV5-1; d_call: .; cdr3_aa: CASSFATGPFEQYF; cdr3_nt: TGCGCCAGCAGCTTCGCAACAGGGCCGTTTGAGCAGTACTTC
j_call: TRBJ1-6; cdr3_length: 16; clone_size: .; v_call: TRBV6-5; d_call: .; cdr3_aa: CASSYRVHSHNSPLHF; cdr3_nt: TGTGCCAGCAGTTACAGGGTCCACTCCCATAATTCACCCCTCCACTTT
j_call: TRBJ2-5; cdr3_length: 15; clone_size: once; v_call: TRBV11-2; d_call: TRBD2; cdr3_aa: CASSSGTSFPETQYF; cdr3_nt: TGTGCCAGCAGCTCAGGGACTAGCTTTCCGGAGACCCAGTACTTC
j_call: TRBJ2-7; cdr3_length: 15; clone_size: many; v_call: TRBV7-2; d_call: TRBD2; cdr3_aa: CASSPSGILTYEQYF; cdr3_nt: TGTGCCAGCAGTCCTAGCGGGATCCTGACCTACGAGCAGTACTTC
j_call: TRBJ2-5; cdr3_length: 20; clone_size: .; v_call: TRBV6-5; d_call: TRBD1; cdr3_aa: CASSLQPKTGTGRFQETQYF; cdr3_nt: TGTGCCAGCAGTTTGCAACCAAAGACAGGGACAGGAAGGTTCCAAGAGACCCAGTACTTC
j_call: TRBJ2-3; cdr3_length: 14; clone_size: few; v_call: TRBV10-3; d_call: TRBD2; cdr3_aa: CAISAAGGTDTQYF; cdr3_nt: TGTGCCATCAGTGCAGCGGGAGGCACAGATACGCAGTATTTT
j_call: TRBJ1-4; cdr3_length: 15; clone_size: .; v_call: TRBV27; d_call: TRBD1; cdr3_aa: CASKRIGTENEKLFF; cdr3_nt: TGTGCCAGCAAGAGAATCGGGACAGAGAATGAAAAACTGTTTTTT
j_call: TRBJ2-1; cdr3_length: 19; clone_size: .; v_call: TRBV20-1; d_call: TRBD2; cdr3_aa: CSARAGGLADQGHYNEQFF; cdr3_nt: TGCAGTGCTAGAGCGGGGGGACTAGCCGATCAGGGTCACTACAATGAGCAGTTCTTC
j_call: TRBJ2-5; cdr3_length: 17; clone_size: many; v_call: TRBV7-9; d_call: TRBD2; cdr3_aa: CASSRTLAGGLGETQYF; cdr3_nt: TGTGCCAGCAGCCGAACCCTAGCGGGAGGTCTGGGAGAGACCCAGTACTTC
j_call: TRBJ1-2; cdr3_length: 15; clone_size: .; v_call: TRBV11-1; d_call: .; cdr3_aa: CASSVAAEYNYGYTF; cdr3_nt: TGTGCCAGCAGCGTGGCAGCAGAGTATAACTATGGCTACACCTTC
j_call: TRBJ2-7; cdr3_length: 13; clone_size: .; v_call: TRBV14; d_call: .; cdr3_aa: CASSRGEPYEQYF; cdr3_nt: TGTGCCAGCAGCCGCGGGGAACCCTACGAGCAGTACTTC
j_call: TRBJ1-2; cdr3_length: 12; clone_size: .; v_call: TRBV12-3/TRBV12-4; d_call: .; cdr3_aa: CASSFGSYGYTF; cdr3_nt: TGTGCCAGCAGCTTTGGGAGCTATGGCTACACCTTC
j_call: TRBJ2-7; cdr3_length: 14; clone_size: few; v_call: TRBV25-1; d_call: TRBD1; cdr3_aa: CASSVGTGGFEQYF; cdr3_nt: TGTGCCAGCAGTGTCGGGACAGGGGGGTTCGAGCAGTACTTC
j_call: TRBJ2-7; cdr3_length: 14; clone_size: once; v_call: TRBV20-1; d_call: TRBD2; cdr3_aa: CSAGATSGGYEQYF; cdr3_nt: TGCAGTGCTGGAGCGACTAGCGGAGGCTACGAGCAGTACTTC
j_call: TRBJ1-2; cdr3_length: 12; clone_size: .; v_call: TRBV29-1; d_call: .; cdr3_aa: CSAGQTTHGYTF; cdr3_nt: TGCAGCGCCGGACAGACGACTCATGGCTACACCTTC
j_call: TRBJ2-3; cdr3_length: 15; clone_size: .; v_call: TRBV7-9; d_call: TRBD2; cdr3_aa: CASKTTSASTDTQYF; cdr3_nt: TGTGCCAGCAAGACCACTAGCGCGAGCACAGATACGCAGTATTTT
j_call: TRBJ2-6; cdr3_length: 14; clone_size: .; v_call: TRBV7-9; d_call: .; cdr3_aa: CASRKSSGANVLTF; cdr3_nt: TGTGCCAGTAGGAAGAGCTCTGGGGCCAACGTCCTGACTTTC
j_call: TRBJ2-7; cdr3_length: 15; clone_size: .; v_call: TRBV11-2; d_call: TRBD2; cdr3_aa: CASSLDAAGVSEQYF; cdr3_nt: TGTGCCAGCAGCTTAGACGCGGCGGGAGTGAGCGAGCAGTACTTC
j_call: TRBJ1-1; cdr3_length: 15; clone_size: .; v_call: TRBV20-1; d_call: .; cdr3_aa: CSATTTRGGGTEAFF; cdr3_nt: TGCAGTGCTACGACTACAAGGGGAGGCGGCACTGAAGCTTTCTTT
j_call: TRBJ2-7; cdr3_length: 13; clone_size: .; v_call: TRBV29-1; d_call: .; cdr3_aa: CSVGSRGGYEQYF; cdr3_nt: TGCAGCGTTGGCTCCAGGGGAGGCTACGAGCAGTACTTC
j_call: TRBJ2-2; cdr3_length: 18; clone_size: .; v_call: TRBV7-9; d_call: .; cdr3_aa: CASSPAWYQNANTGELFF; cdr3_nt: TGTGCCAGCAGCCCAGCATGGTATCAGAACGCGAACACCGGGGAGCTGTTTTTT
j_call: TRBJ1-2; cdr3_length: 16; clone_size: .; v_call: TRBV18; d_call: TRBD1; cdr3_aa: CASSPLGQASNYGYTF; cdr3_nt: TGTGCCAGCTCACCACTTGGACAGGCCTCAAACTATGGCTACACCTTC
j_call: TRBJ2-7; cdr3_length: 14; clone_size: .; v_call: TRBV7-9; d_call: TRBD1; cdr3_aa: CASSLSGGRDEQYF; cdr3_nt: TGTGCCAGCAGCTTATCAGGGGGCAGGGACGAGCAGTACTTC
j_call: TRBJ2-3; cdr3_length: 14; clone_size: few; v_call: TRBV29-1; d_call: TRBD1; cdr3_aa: CSVDGTGDTDTQYF; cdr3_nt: TGCAGCGTTGACGGGACAGGGGACACAGATACGCAGTATTTT
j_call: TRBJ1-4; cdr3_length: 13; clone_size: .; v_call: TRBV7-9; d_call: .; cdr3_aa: CASSLVEGQKLFF; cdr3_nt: TGTGCCAGCAGCTTAGTTGAGGGTCAAAAACTGTTTTTT
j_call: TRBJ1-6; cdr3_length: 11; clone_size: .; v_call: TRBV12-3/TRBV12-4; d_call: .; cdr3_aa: CASSPGQSLHF; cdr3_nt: TGTGCCAGCAGTCCTGGACAGAGCCTCCACTTT
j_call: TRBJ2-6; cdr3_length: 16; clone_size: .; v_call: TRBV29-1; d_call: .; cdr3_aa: CSVAPGGRAGANVLTF; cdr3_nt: TGCAGCGTCGCGCCGGGGGGCAGGGCTGGGGCCAACGTCCTGACTTTC
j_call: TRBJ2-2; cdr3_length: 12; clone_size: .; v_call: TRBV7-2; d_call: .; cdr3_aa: CASNRDARELFF; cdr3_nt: TGTGCCAGCAATCGGGACGCCAGGGAGCTGTTTTTT
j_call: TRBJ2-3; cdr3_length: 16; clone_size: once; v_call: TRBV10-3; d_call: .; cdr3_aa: CAISGVEGLSTDTQYF; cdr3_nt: TGTGCCATCAGTGGGGTGGAGGGTCTGAGCACAGATACGCAGTATTTT
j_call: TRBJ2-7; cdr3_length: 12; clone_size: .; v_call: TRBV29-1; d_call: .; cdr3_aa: CGVEGRYYEQYF; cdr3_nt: TGCGGCGTTGAAGGGCGGTACTACGAGCAGTACTTC
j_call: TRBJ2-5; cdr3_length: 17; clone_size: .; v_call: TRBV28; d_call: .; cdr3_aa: CASSPVPGERRQETQYF; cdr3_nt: TGTGCCAGCAGCCCTGTTCCGGGGGAGCGGCGCCAAGAGACCCAGTACTTC
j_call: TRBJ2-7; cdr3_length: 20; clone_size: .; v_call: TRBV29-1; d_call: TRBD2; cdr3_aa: CSVGSGGQGTSGSGACEQYF; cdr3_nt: TGCAGCGTTGGGTCAGGGGGACAAGGGACTAGCGGGAGCGGAGCCTGCGAGCAGTACTTC
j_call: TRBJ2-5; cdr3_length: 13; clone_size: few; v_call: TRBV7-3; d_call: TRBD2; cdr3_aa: CASSWTSVETQYF; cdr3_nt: TGTGCCAGCAGCTGGACTAGTGTAGAGACCCAGTACTTC
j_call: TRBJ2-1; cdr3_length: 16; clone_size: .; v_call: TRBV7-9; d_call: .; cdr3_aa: CASSPKGHHGGIEQFF; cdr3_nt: TGTGCCAGCAGCCCGAAGGGTCACCATGGGGGGATAGAGCAGTTCTTC
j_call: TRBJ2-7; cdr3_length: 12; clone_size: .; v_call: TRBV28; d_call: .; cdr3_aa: CASTAVTHEQYF; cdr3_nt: TGTGCCAGCACCGCCGTGACCCACGAGCAGTACTTC
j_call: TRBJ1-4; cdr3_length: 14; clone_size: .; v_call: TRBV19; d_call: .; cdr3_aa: CASSRQNENEKLFF; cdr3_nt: TGTGCCAGTAGTAGACAGAACGAAAATGAAAAACTGTTTTTT
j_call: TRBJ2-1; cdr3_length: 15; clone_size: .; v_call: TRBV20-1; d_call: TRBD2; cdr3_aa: CSASRRGRRENEQFF; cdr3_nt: TGCAGTGCTAGCCGACGCGGGAGGAGGGAAAATGAGCAGTTCTTC
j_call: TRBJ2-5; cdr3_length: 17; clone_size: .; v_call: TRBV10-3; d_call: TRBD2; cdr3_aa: CAISSGTSGRSQETQYF; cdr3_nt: TGTGCCATCAGCTCTGGGACTAGCGGGAGGTCTCAAGAGACCCAGTACTTC
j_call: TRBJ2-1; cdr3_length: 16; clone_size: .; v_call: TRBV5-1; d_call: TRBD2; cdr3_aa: CASSFSGTSGSYEQNF; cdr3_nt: TGTGCCAGCAGCTTTTCCGGGACTAGCGGGTCCTACGAGCAGAACTTC
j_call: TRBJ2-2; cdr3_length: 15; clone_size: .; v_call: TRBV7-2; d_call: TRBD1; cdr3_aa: CASSQTGYRAGELFF; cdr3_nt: TGTGCCAGCAGCCAGACAGGGTATAGAGCCGGGGAGCTGTTTTTT
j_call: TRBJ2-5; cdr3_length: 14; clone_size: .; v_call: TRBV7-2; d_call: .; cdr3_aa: CASSPGAGLETQYF; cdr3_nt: TGTGCCAGCAGCCCCGGGGCGGGGTTAGAGACCCAGTACTTC
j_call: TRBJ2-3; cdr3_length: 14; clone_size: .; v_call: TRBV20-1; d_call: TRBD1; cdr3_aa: CSATGTGWTDTQYF; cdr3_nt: TGCAGTGCTACCGGGACAGGGTGGACAGATACGCAGTATTTT
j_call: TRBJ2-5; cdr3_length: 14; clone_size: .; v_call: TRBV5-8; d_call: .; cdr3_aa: CASSNGHARETQYF; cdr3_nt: TGTGCCAGCAGCAACGGACACGCGCGGGAGACCCAGTACTTC
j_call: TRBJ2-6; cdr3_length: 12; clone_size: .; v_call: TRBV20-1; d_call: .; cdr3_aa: CSARSGANVLTF; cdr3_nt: TGCAGTGCTAGATCTGGGGCCAACGTCCTGACTTTC
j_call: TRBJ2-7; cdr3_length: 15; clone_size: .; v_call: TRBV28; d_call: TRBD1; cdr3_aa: CASRKTGTGGYEQYF; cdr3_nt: TGTGCCAGCAGAAAAACCGGGACAGGGGGTTACGAGCAGTACTTC
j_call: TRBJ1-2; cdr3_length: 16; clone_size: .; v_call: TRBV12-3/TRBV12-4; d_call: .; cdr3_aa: CASSKASLGAHYGYTF; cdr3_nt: TGTGCCAGCAGCAAAGCCTCCTTGGGGGCGCACTATGGCTACACCTTC
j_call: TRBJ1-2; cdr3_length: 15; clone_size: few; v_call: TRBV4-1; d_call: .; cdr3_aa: CASGAPGHGTNGYTF; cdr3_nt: TGCGCCAGCGGGGCCCCGGGACATGGCACCAATGGCTACACCTTC
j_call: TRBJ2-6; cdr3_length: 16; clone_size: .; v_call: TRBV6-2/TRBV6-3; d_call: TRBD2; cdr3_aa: CASMLAGFSGANVLTF; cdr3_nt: TGTGCCAGCATGCTAGCGGGTTTCTCTGGGGCCAACGTCCTGACTTTC
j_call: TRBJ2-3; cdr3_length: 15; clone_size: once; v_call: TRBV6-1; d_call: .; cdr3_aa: CASSEARPSTDTQYF; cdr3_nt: TGTGCCAGCAGTGAAGCAAGGCCTAGCACAGATACGCAGTATTTT
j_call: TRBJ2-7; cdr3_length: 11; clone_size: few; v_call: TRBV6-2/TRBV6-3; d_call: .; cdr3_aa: CASSIRNEQYF; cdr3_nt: TGTGCCAGCAGCATCAGGAACGAGCAGTACTTC
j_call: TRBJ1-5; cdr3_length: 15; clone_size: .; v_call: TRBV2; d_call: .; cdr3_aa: CASSVRGHGLGPQHF; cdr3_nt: TGTGCCAGCAGTGTCCGGGGACACGGCCTGGGACCCCAGCATTTT
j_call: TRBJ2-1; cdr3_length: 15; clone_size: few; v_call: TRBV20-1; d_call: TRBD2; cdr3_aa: CSALTSGRSYNEQFF; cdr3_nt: TGCAGTGCCCTCACTAGCGGGAGGTCGTACAATGAGCAGTTCTTC